The 19 T cell receptor beta chains below all came from one sample that was sequenced in a study of shared clonotypes between healthy human individuals. The protocol was immunoSEQ multiplex PCR, while the TCRdb copy is restricted to in-frame clones and leaves out a portion. Found here are some 2,500,000 clones, 80% to 95% of them singletons; the top ten hold 0.37%. The source material was naive CD4+ T cells from PBMCs. Subset described: CD45RA+ positively selected. All receptors derive from a man aged 18 to 30 in good health. Some clones in this sample may be carry-over from other donors' samples.

The chain couples TRBV25-1 to TRBJ2-1; tentative D call: TRBD2 (7 bases). The CDR3 covers 16 residues. CDR1 is MGHDK and CDR2 is SYGVNS in the germline V gene. Trimming took 1 base from V and 4 from J, leaving 14 bases between them. Written as DNA, the CDR3 is TGTGCCAGCAGTGAATTGGGGGGGCAAGGGTACAATGAGCAGTTCTTC. It specifies CASSELGGQGYNEQFF.

V and J are TRBV29-1 and TRBJ2-3, with a possible D match to TRBD2 (6 bases). Per the germline V gene, CDR1 is SQVTM and CDR2 is ANQGSEA. Trimming stripped 4 bases from V and 2 bases from J, with 10 bases between. The CDR3 covers 13 residues. CDR3 bases: TGCAGCGTTGTCGCGGGGAACACAGATACGCAGTATTTT. Encoded protein: CSVVAGNTDTQYF.

This clone was counted only a few times. The genes are TRBV5-1 and TRBJ1-1; no definite D call. Trimming removed 4 bases from V and 0 bases from J, with 7 bases in between. Germline V lookup: CDR1 SGHRS, CDR2 YFSETQ. This CDR3 comprises 13 residues. This CDR3 is CASSLTMNTEAFF. Written as DNA, the CDR3 is TGCGCCAGCAGCCTCACTATGAACACTGAAGCTTTCTTT.

The chain recombines TRBV4-1 with TRBJ1-4; tentative D call: TRBD1 (5 bases). The germline V gene encodes CDR1 MGHRA and CDR2 YSYEKL. The V and J ends lost 4 bases and 1 base respectively, with 16 bases between them. The CDR3 loop spans 17 amino acids. Here the CDR3 DNA reads TGCGCCAGCAGCCGTGACAGACCCTACCAAACTAATGAAAAACTGTTTTTT. Protein product: CASSRDRPYQTNEKLFF.

In this sample, this clone turned up once. The chain recombines TRBV7-9 with TRBJ2-5, with a tentative D call TRBD1 (6 bases). Looked up from germline, CDR1 is SEHNR and CDR2 is FQNEAQ (reference sequence). This CDR3 contains 15 residues. V was trimmed by 2 bases and J by 5 bases, leaving 15 bases between them. CDR3 in amino acids: CASSLRGGYGETQYF. As DNA, the CDR3 is TGTGCCAGCAGCTTACGAGGGGGTTACGGGGAGACCCAGTACTTC.

As regards this clone: The same CDR3 arises from other DNA sequences in this sample as well. This chain connects TRBV7-2 to TRBJ1-5; D might be TRBD1 (6 bases). V was clipped by 4 bases and J by 6 bases, with 10 bases between them. Germline V gene sequence: CDR1 SGHTA, CDR2 FQGNSA. CDR3 length: 13 amino acids. CDR3 DNA sequence: TGTGCCAGCAGCTACAGGGTCGGTCAGCCCCAGCATTTT. This sequence encodes CASSYRVGQPQHF.

The chain employs TRBV10-2 and TRBJ2-1, with 13 bases identical to TRBD2. Germline V gene data show CDR1 as WSHSY and CDR2 as SAAADI. CDR3 length equals 17 residues. After removal of 3 bases from V and 10 bases from J, the junction contained 12 bases not matched to a gene. The CDR3 reads CASSDPGLAGARREQFF. For the CDR3, the DNA is TGCGCCAGCAGTGACCCCGGACTAGCGGGAGCGAGGCGGGAGCAGTTCTTC.

J is TRBJ1-2 and V is TRBV9, with 8 positions matching TRBD1. Trimming at V came to 0 bases and at J to 4 bases, leaving 5 bases not matched to a gene. The V gene's germline CDR1 is SGDLS and CDR2 YYNGEE. This CDR3 contains 15 residues. DNA for the CDR3: TGTGCCAGCAGCGTAGATCAGGGGGCGAGCTATGGCTACACCTTC. Protein: CASSVDQGASYGYTF.

The chain is built from TRBV15 and TRBJ2-7; D call uncertain. The germline gives CDR1 LNHNV, CDR2 YYDKDF (reference sequence). This CDR3 contains 14 residues. With 2 bases removed from V and 2 bases from J, the gap between germline ends came to 10 bases. The CDR3 DNA follows: TGTGCCACCAGCAGACGCAGAGAACCCTACGAGCAGTACTTC. Encoded protein: CATSRRREPYEQYF.

The rearrangement uses TRBV19 and TRBJ2-3; D is possibly TRBD1 or TRBD2 (5 bases each). Trimming took 4 bases from V and 3 from J, leaving 11 bases between them. The germline V gene encodes CDR1 LNHDA and CDR2 SQIVND (reference sequence). CDR3 length: 14 residues. CDR3 coding DNA: TGTGCCAGTAGTACGGGACCTCTGACAGATACGCAGTATTTT. It yields the protein CASSTGPLTDTQYF.

The rearrangement joins TRBV5-1 to TRBJ1-4; unclear D gene. The CDR3 has 13 amino acids. V dropped 0 bases and J dropped 6 bases, with 6 bases sitting between them. Germline V gene sequence: CDR1 SGHRS, CDR2 YFSETQ. This chain's CDR3 is CASSLESHEKLFF. CDR3 nucleotide sequence: TGCGCCAGCAGCTTGGAATCCCATGAAAAACTGTTTTTT.

J is TRBJ1-6 and V is TRBV7-9; D gene uncertain. V was shortened by 5 bases and J by 8 bases, with 10 bases between the two germline ends. CDR1 and CDR2 (germline): SEHNR, FQNEAQ (reference sequence). This CDR3 spans 13 amino acids. CDR3 residues: CASSPRGDSPLHF. DNA of the CDR3: TGTGCCAGCAGCCCTCGTGGCGATTCACCCCTCCACTTT.

Points on this clone: Other nucleotide sequences in the sample specify the same CDR3. V is TRBV6-5 and J is TRBJ2-7; 7 bases agree with TRBD1. This CDR3 has 14 residues. After removal of 0 bases from V and 3 bases from J, the junction contained 2 bases not matched to a gene. Germline CDR1 and CDR2: MNHEY and SVGAGI. The chain's CDR3 is CASSYSTGLYEQYF. The CDR3 nucleotides read TGTGCCAGCAGTTACTCGACAGGGCTCTACGAGCAGTACTTC.

This chain links TRBV10-2 with TRBJ2-5; no definite D call. Trimming left V 2 bases short and J 5 bases short, with 12 bases between. Germline CDR1 is WSHSY and CDR2 is SAAADI. CDR3 length: 14 residues. This CDR3 is CASSEPTKRETQYF. CDR3 DNA sequence: TGCGCCAGCAGTGAGCCGACGAAACGGGAGACCCAGTACTTC.

The V call is TRBV6-1, the J call TRBJ2-2; 7 bases are a match to TRBD1. Germline V CDR1 and CDR2: MNHNS, SASEGT. The CDR3 sequence is 14 residues long. The V gene end was trimmed by 7 bases and the J gene end by 5 bases; junction bases not matched to a gene: 7. CDR3 bases: TGTGCCAGCATCGAGGGGGCGGGTACCGGGGAGCTGTTTTTT. Its translation: CASIEGAGTGELFF.

A word on this clone: The same CDR3 is also encoded by other DNA sequences in this sample. The CDR3 loop is CASSLDWQETQYF. CDR3 bases: TGTGCCAGCAGCCTGGACTGGCAAGAGACCCAGTACTTC. The rearrangement uses TRBV7-2 and TRBJ2-5, with D maybe TRBD2 (5 bases). The CDR3 loop spans 13 amino acids. Germline CDR1 and CDR2: SGHTA and FQGNSA. V shed 5 bases and J shed 2 bases, with 9 bases lying between them.

J is TRBJ1-3 and V is TRBV15; D might be TRBD1 (5 bases). CDR1 is LNHNV and CDR2 is YYDKDF in the germline V gene (reference sequence). V was cut by 8 bases and J by 1 base, with 15 bases left in between. The CDR3 covers 15 residues. The CDR3 loop reads CATARGYGSGNTIYF. Here the CDR3 DNA reads TGTGCCACCGCCCGGGGGTACGGGTCTGGAAACACCATATATTTT.

Worth noting for this clone: Other DNA sequences of this sample code for an identical CDR3. The CDR3 sequence is CASSLGLAGTSTDTQYF. The CDR3 DNA reads TGCGCCAGCAGCTTGGGGCTAGCGGGAACTAGCACAGATACGCAGTATTTT. The chain couples TRBV5-1 to TRBJ2-3, with 9 bases lining up with TRBD2. CDR1 and CDR2 from the germline V gene are SGHRS and YFSETQ. Trimming cost V 0 bases and J 0 bases; bases outside gene matches: 5. The CDR3 is made up of 17 amino acids.

The chain couples TRBV30 to TRBJ2-1, with D perhaps TRBD2 (5 bases). Germline-derived CDR1 and CDR2 are GTSNPN and SVGIG (reference sequence). There are 15 residues in the CDR3. Trimming stripped 4 bases from V and 5 bases from J, with 18 bases between. CDR3 sequence reads: CAWKNLATTHNEQFF. As DNA, the CDR3 is TGTGCCTGGAAAAATCTCGCGACTACCCACAATGAGCAGTTCTTC.